A selection of T cell receptor beta chains follows, all from one sample in a study of T cells in Graves' hyperthyroidism and ophthalmopathy. In TCRdb, the multiplex PCR reads were re-called with MiXCR into one record per CDR3 protein. The sample consists of more than 500,000 distinct CDR3 sequences, roughly a sixth of them appearing once. The sequencing sample was made of blood. These receptors came from a woman aged 25 to 39 with Graves' ophthalmopathy. Each CDR3 is given with its conserved first and last residue. A D gene is named only where the DNA matches it firmly. Size is stated for part of the rows, as once, few or many counts, or as a class when the clone is expanded.

>NA|TRBJ2-2|NA|TRBV7-8
TGTGCCAGCAGCTTGAAGCGGCCGAACACCGGGGAGCTGTTTTTT
CASSLKRPNTGELFF
>NA|TRBJ1-1|NA|TRBV7-9
TGTGCCAGCAGCTTAGAGGGGTGGGACACTGAAGCTTTCTTT
CASSLEGWDTEAFF
>TRBD1|TRBJ2-1|many|TRBV5-1
TGCGCCAGCAGCTTGTCTCGGGGACAGGGTGTCGATGAGCAGTTCTTC
CASSLSRGQGVDEQFF
>NA|TRBJ2-7|once|TRBV10-1
TGCGCCAGCATCCGAAGAAGGGGGGGCGACTACTACGAGCAGTACTTC
CASIRRRGGDYYEQYF
>TRBD1|TRBJ1-6|many|TRBV5-1
TGCGCCAGCAGTCAGACCGTTGGACAGGGGTGGAATTCACCCCTCCACTTT
CASSQTVGQGWNSPLHF
>NA|TRBJ1-6|NA|TRBV4-3
TGCGCCAGCAGCCAAGATGCACAGCATAATTCACCCCTCCACTTT
CASSQDAQHNSPLHF
>NA|TRBJ2-7|few|TRBV19
TGTGCCAGTCGGCGGCGGTTGCACTCCTACGAGCAGTACTTC
CASRRRLHSYEQYF
>TRBD1|TRBJ2-1|many|TRBV11-2
TGTGCCAGCAGTCGGACAGGGTTGAATGAGCAGTTCTTC
CASSRTGLNEQFF
>NA|TRBJ1-5|many|TRBV5-8
TGTGCCAGCAGCATTACAGGTTTAGGAGGCAATCAGCCCCAGCATTTT
CASSITGLGGNQPQHF
>TRBD2|TRBJ2-1|many|TRBV19
TGTGCCAGCGGCCCCACTAGCGGAGAAAGTAGTGAGCAGTTCTTC
CASGPTSGESSEQFF
>TRBD2|TRBJ2-7|NA|TRBV27
TGTGCCAGCAGACTAGGGACTAGCGGGAGCTACGAGCAGTACTTC
CASRLGTSGSYEQYF
>TRBD2|TRBJ2-2|few|TRBV20-1
TGCAGTGCTCGGGGAGGGACTACTGAGCCCGGGGAGCTGTTTTTT
CSARGGTTEPGELFF
>TRBD2|TRBJ2-3|NA|TRBV12-3/TRBV12-4
TGTGCCAGCTCTTGGACCGGACTAGCGATAGGGGATACGCAGTATTTT
CASSWTGLAIGDTQYF
>NA|TRBJ1-6|few|TRBV4-2
TGTGCCAGCAGCCATTTAACACGACTGGCGAGCTCCTATAATTCACCCCTCCACTTT
CASSHLTRLASSYNSPLHF
>NA|TRBJ2-3|few|TRBV27
TGTGCCAGCAGTTTACTCCCCGCGACTGGGGTCACAGATACGCAGTATTTT
CASSLLPATGVTDTQYF
>NA|TRBJ1-5|NA|TRBV7-9
TGTGCCAGCAGCCCAGCACAGAATCAGCCCCAGCATTTT
CASSPAQNQPQHF
>TRBD1|TRBJ2-4|few|TRBV27
TGTGCCAGCAGTCGGGACCGGGACAGCAAAAACATTCAGTACTTC
CASSRDRDSKNIQYF
>NA|TRBJ2-7|many|TRBV18
TGTGCCAGCTCACCGCAGAGCTCCTACGAGCAGTACTTC
CASSPQSSYEQYF
>NA|TRBJ1-4|many|TRBV20-1
TGCAGTGCTAGTTCTGGGACAACTAATGAAAAACTGTTTTTT
CSASSGTTNEKLFF
>NA|TRBJ2-3|few|TRBV2
TGTGCCAGCCGTCTGGGGTTGGGTACAGATACGCAGTATTTT
CASRLGLGTDTQYF
>NA|TRBJ2-1|few|TRBV5-6
TGTGCCAGCAGCTTGGTGCAGGGGTACAATGAGCAGTTCTTC
CASSLVQGYNEQFF
>NA|TRBJ1-1|many|TRBV6-1
NA
CASSRAFGAAANTEAFF
>TRBD1|TRBJ1-2|NA|TRBV27
TGTGCCAGCAGTACCCTCGGACAGGGCGATGGCTACACCTTC
CASSTLGQGDGYTF
>NA|TRBJ1-1|NA|TRBV4-3
TGCGCCAGCAGCCAAGCTATCGGGCGGGGGACTGAAGCTTTCTTT
CASSQAIGRGTEAFF
>NA|TRBJ1-6|many|TRBV11-2
TGTGCCAGCAGCTCGCAGGGGAATTCACCCCTCCACTTT
CASSSQGNSPLHF
>TRBD2|TRBJ2-3|many|TRBV11-2
TGTGCCAGCAGCTTCCTAAGGGGACTAGCGGGTGCAGATACGCAGTATTTT
CASSFLRGLAGADTQYF
>TRBD2|TRBJ2-7|few|TRBV18
TGTGCCAGCTCACTAGCGGGAGTGTGGTACGAGCAGTACTTC
CASSLAGVWYEQYF
>NA|TRBJ2-5|NA|TRBV6-2/TRBV6-3
TGTGCCAGCAGTCCGCGGAAATATGAGACCCAGTACTTC
CASSPRKYETQYF
>NA|TRBJ2-5|many|TRBV3-1
TGTGCCAGCAGCCAAGATTTGGTCTCGGAGACCCAGTACTTC
CASSQDLVSETQYF
>NA|TRBJ2-1|NA|TRBV24-1
TGTGCCACCAGTGATCCCACAGGGAGGGAGCAGTTCTTC
CATSDPTGREQFF
>TRBD2|TRBJ2-3|NA|TRBV5-1
TGCGCCAGCAGCCGACTAGCGGTTAGCACAGATACGCAGTATTTT
CASSRLAVSTDTQYF
>NA|TRBJ2-1|many|TRBV20-1
TGCAGTGCTAGTGAGGTGAATGAGCAGTTCTTC
CSASEVNEQFF
>TRBD1|TRBJ2-7|few|TRBV12-3/TRBV12-4
TGTGCCAGCAGTCCCCCTTGGGGACAGGGGGACGAGCAGTACTTC
CASSPPWGQGDEQYF
>NA|TRBJ1-2|NA|TRBV5-8
TGTGCCAGCAGCTTGCCCTTCTATGGCTACACCTTC
CASSLPFYGYTF
>NA|TRBJ2-5|many|TRBV30
TGTGCCTGGAGTGTACACGGCGTAGAGACCCAGTACTTC
CAWSVHGVETQYF
>NA|TRBJ2-2|NA|TRBV15
TGTGCCACCAGCAGAAACAGTTTCACCGGGGAGCTGTTTTTT
CATSRNSFTGELFF
>NA|TRBJ2-3|NA|TRBV3-1
TGTGCCAGCAGCCAAGATCGGTTCGATACGCAGTATTTT
CASSQDRFDTQYF
>NA|TRBJ2-5|many|TRBV5-1
TGTGCCAGCAGCTTAGGGACGGAGACCCAGTACTTC
CASSLGTETQYF
>NA|TRBJ2-3|few|TRBV19
TGTGCCAGTAGTATTAAAAGGGGCACAGATACGCAGTATTTT
CASSIKRGTDTQYF
>TRBD2|TRBJ2-1|few|TRBV13
TGTGCCAGCAGCTTAGGCATGGTAGCGGGAGGGCCTGAGTTCTTC
CASSLGMVAGGPEFF
>TRBD2|TRBJ2-7|few|TRBV6-5
TGTGCCAGCAGTTACAACCGGGAGGGCAGGTACGAGCAGTACTTC
CASSYNREGRYEQYF
>NA|TRBJ1-1|many|TRBV28
TGTGCCAGCAGTCAAGGTTGGACCACTGAAGCTTTCTTT
CASSQGWTTEAFF
>NA|TRBJ1-2|many|TRBV27
TGTGCCAGCAGTTTCGGGGAGGGCTATGGCTACACCTTC
CASSFGEGYGYTF
>TRBD2|TRBJ2-2|few|TRBV5-1
TGCGCCAGCAGCTTGACGGCTAGCGGCACCGGGGAGCTGTTTTTT
CASSLTASGTGELFF
>TRBD1|TRBJ1-1|many|TRBV3-1
TGTGCCAGCAGCCGCCGACAGGGGAGGGACACTGAAGCTTTCTTT
CASSRRQGRDTEAFF
>NA|TRBJ2-1|NA|TRBV24-1
TGTGCCACCAGTGAAGGCTCTCGAAATGAGCAGTTCTTC
CATSEGSRNEQFF
>NA|TRBJ2-7|many|TRBV14
TGTGCCAGCAGCCTATACACCACCTACGAGCAGTACTTC
CASSLYTTYEQYF
>TRBD2|TRBJ2-5|NA|TRBV6-5
TGTGCCAGCAGTTACGTAGGACTAGCGGGAGTAGAGACCCAGTACTTC
CASSYVGLAGVETQYF